This TCR beta chain was identified in a study of T cell responses to AZD1222 COVID-19 vaccine. Study observations and caveats: AZD1222 recipients seropositive at baseline numbered only 5 or 6. Donor demographics were predominantly white British with a female majority; clonal diversity may be underestimated. Spike-specific TCR breadth and depth went up after people got two AZD1222 doses. Nearly half of unique spike-specific TCRs reportedly avoided B.1.351 and B.1.1.7 mutated regions.

V gave up 5 bases and J gave up 5 bases; unmatched junction bases: 6. CDR1 and CDR2 (germline): SGHTA, FQGTGA. CDR3 size: 14 residues. Here immunoSEQ multiplex PCR was the method, and the copy in TCRdb shows in-frame clones only, minus some. Among more than 100,000 clones listed, roughly 88% were seen once. In regard to this clone: Its target is not known.

V usage is TRBV7-3 and J usage is TRBJ1-2; 9 nucleotides align to TRBD1. The specimen was peripheral blood, collected on day 0 of AZD1222 vaccination. This sequence originates from an adult in good health. The CDR3 reads CASSHQTGGYGYTF. Written as DNA, the CDR3 is TGTGCCAGCAGCCACCAGACAGGGGGATATGGCTACACCTTC.